These 16 T cell receptor beta chains came from one sample sequenced in a study of cytomegalovirus exposure and HLA in healthy donors. The primer mix had 60 Vbeta and 13 Jbeta primers. Measured with immunoSEQ multiplex PCR; TCRdb has only the in-frame clones, and not every one. The sample contains more than 110,000 clones, 70% to 85% of which appear only once. The sequencing input was PBMCs. The receptors were sampled from a man aged 25-45 years in good health and CMV-seropositive.

The chain couples TRBV5-1 to TRBJ2-7, with D perhaps matching TRBD1 (5 bases). V lost 4 bases to trimming and J lost 5 bases, with 22 bases between them. There are 16 residues in the CDR3. Germline V gives CDR1 SGHRS, CDR2 YFSETQ. The DNA of the CDR3 is TGCGCCAGCAGCGCCTTTCCGGGTCAGGGTAACGACGAGCAGTACTTC. It is translated as CASSAFPGQGNDEQYF.

In DNA, the CDR3 is TGTGCCAGTAGTCCGACTTCTAGCACAGATACGCAGTATTTT. Protein sequence: CASSPTSSTDTQYF. The chain recombines TRBV19 with TRBJ2-3; D is unclear. Germline-derived CDR1 and CDR2 are LNHDA and SQIVND (reference sequence). Trimming shortened V by 5 bases and J by 0 bases, and 9 bases separated the two germline ends. This CDR3 region has 14 residues.

V gene TRBV11-3 combines with J gene TRBJ2-2; 7 bases map to TRBD2. The CDR3 consists of 14 residues. Germline CDR1 is SGHNT and CDR2 is YENEEA. After removal of 7 bases from V and 3 bases from J, the junction contained 5 bases not matched to a gene. This CDR3 reads CASTLAAHTGELFF. CDR3 DNA: TGTGCCAGCACTCTAGCGGCCCACACCGGGGAGCTGTTTTTT.

The gene calls are TRBV6-6 and TRBJ2-7; no reliable D call. This CDR3 spans 13 amino acids. The germline V gene encodes CDR1 MNHNY and CDR2 SVGAGI (reference sequence). The V end was cut by 5 bases, the J end by 2 bases, with 10 bases between. CDR3 DNA: TGTGCCAGCAGTCCCGACAACACCTACGAGCAGTACTTC. It is translated as CASSPDNTYEQYF.

The chain couples TRBV25-1 to TRBJ1-2, with D maybe TRBD1 (5 bases). This CDR3 comprises 13 residues. CDR1 and CDR2 (germline): MGHDK, SYGVNS. The V and J ends lost 2 bases and 3 bases respectively, with 7 bases between them. CDR3 loop: CASSEGRDYGYTF. In DNA, the CDR3 is TGTGCCAGCAGTGAAGGCAGGGACTATGGCTACACCTTC.

This chain joins TRBV7-9 and TRBJ1-1, with 7 bases matching TRBD1. CDR3 length: 13 residues. V was pared by 5 bases and J by 6 bases, with 6 bases of the junction left unmatched. Germline CDR1 SEHNR, CDR2 FQNEAQ (reference sequence). The CDR3 nucleotides are TGTGCCAGCAGCCCCCCTGACAGGGCTGAAGCTTTCTTT. This encodes CASSPPDRAEAFF. Variable domain in full (rest from reference TRBV7-9 and TRBJ1-1): DTGVSQNPRHKITKRGQNVTFRCDPISEHNRLYWYRQTLGQGPEFLTYFQNEAQLEKSRLLSDRFSAERPKGSFSTLEIQRTEQGDSAMYLCASSPPDRAEAFFGQGTRLTVV.

The V call is TRBV28, the J call TRBJ2-7; D is possibly TRBD2 (5 bases). Germline assignment: CDR1 MDHEN and CDR2 SYDVKM. The CDR3 length is 15 residues. V lost 5 bases and J lost 0, with 14 bases in between. The CDR3 loop reads CASSPGLHNSYEQYF. The CDR3 DNA reads as TGTGCCAGCAGTCCTGGACTCCATAACTCCTACGAGCAGTACTTC.

J is TRBJ1-2 and V is TRBV28; D is unresolved. Trimming left V 2 bases short and J 5 bases short, with 6 bases between. Germline CDR1 is MDHEN and CDR2 is SYDVKM. CDR3 length: 12 amino acids. The CDR3 spells CASSLISYGYTF. The DNA for the CDR3 is TGTGCCAGCAGTTTAATTAGTTATGGCTACACCTTC.

The J gene is TRBJ2-2, the V gene TRBV7-2; perhaps TRBD1 as D (6 bases). The germline CDR1 and CDR2 sequences are SGHTA and FQGNSA. Between the trimmed V and J ends, which lost 5 bases and 1 base, there was a span of 11 bases. This CDR3 region has 15 residues. In DNA, the CDR3 is TGTGCCAGCAGCGACCAGGGGTTGAACACCGGGGAGCTGTTTTTT. Translated: CASSDQGLNTGELFF.

The chain has TRBV6-1 and TRBJ2-7; 9 bases align to TRBD1. CDR3 size: 15 residues. In germline, CDR1 is MNHNS, CDR2 SASEGT. Germline trimming cut 6 bases from V and 1 base from J; bases unmatched to any gene: 7. CDR3 nucleotide sequence: TGTGCCAGCAGCTTCGGGACAGGGCCGTCCTACGAGCAGTACTTC. Amino acid sequence: CASSFGTGPSYEQYF.

The chain couples TRBV7-3 to TRBJ2-7, with a weak D call TRBD2 (7 bases). The V gene's germline CDR1 is SGHTA and CDR2 FQGTGA. The CDR3 consists of 13 residues. Trimming took 4 bases from V and 5 from J, leaving 12 bases between them. The CDR3 region has the DNA TGTGCCAGCAGCTGGGGGGGGGCGGACGAGCAGTACTTC. This sequence encodes CASSWGGADEQYF.

This sequence joins TRBV5-1 and TRBJ1-6; possibly TRBD1 for D (5 bases). V dropped 4 bases and J dropped 7 bases, with 15 bases sitting between them. Germline-derived CDR1 and CDR2 are SGHRS and YFSETQ. The CDR3 is 15 amino acids. The CDR3 DNA is TGCGCCAGCAGCCCGGAAGGGACTTGGAATTCACCCCTCCACTTT. This translates into CASSPEGTWNSPLHF.

The V and J genes are TRBV7-3 and TRBJ2-5, with 9 bases matching TRBD1. V lost 5 bases to trimming and J lost 4 bases; unmatched junction nucleotides: 5. The germline CDR1 and CDR2 sequences are SGHTA and FQGTGA. This CDR3 spans 14 amino acids. In DNA, the CDR3 is TGTGCCAGCAGCCGGGGACAGGGAGGAGAGACCCAGTACTTC. Encoded protein: CASSRGQGGETQYF.

J is TRBJ2-5 and V is TRBV5-1, with TRBD1 matching 10 bases. Germline V gives CDR1 SGHRS, CDR2 YFSETQ. The CDR3 spans 17 residues. The V gene end was trimmed by 4 bases and the J gene end by 2 bases; junction bases not matched to a gene: 11. CDR3 protein: CASSPRDRGNFQETQYF. The CDR3 bases are TGCGCCAGCAGCCCCCGGGACAGGGGAAACTTTCAAGAGACCCAGTACTTC.

CDR3 residues: CASSPQLAQTDTQYF. DNA for the CDR3: TGCGCCAGCAGCCCACAACTAGCGCAGACAGATACGCAGTATTTT. The V gene is TRBV4-1, the J gene TRBJ2-3, with 7 nucleotides matching TRBD2. Germline CDR1 and CDR2: MGHRA and YSYEKL. The CDR3 spans 15 residues. Losses at the gene ends were 4 bases for V and 3 bases for J; bases not matched to a gene: 7.

This clone appeared once. The J gene is TRBJ2-3, the V gene TRBV11-1; a weak D match, TRBD2 (6 bases). Germline-derived CDR1 and CDR2 are SGHAT and FQDESV (reference sequence). The V gene lost 6 bases and the J gene lost 4 bases, with 17 bases spanning the gap. The length of the CDR3 is 15 residues. The CDR3 DNA follows: TGTGCCAGCAGTACGAACCCCGGCGGGGCAGATACGCAGTATTTT. It specifies CASSTNPGGADTQYF.